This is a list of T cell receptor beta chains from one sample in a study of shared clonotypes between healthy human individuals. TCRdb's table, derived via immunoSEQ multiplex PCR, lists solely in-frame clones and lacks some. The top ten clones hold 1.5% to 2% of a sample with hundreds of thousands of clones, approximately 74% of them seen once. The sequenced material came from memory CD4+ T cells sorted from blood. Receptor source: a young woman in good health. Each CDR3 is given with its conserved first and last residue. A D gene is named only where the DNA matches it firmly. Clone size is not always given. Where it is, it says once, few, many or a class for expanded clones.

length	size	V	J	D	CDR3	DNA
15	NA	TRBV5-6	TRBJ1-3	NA	CASSLLGYSGNTIYF	TGTGCCAGCAGCTTGCTGGGATACTCTGGAAACACCATATATTTT
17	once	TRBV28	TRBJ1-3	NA	CASSFMGRDLSGNTIYF	TGTGCCAGCAGTTTTATGGGCAGGGACCTCTCTGGAAACACCATATATTTT
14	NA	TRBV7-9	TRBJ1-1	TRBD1	CASSLGQENTEAFF	TGTGCCAGCAGCCTCGGACAGGAGAACACTGAAGCTTTCTTT
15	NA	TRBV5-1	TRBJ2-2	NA	CASSSIVGGTGELFF	TGCGCCAGCAGCTCGATAGTAGGGGGAACCGGGGAGCTGTTTTTT
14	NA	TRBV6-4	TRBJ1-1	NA	CASSDGTGYTEAFF	TGTGCCAGCAGTGACGGTACAGGGTACACTGAAGCTTTCTTT
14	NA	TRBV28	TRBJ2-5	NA	CASSFMRDGGTQYF	TGTGCCAGCAGTTTCATGCGGGATGGGGGGACCCAGTACTTC
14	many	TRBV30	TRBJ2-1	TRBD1	CAWSPRTGYNEQFF	TGTGCCTGGAGTCCAAGGACAGGGTACAATGAGCAGTTCTTC
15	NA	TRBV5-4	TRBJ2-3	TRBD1	CASRERGQGDYTQYF	TGTGCCAGCAGGGAGAGGGGACAGGGAGATTATACGCAGTATTTT
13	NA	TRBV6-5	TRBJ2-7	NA	CASRRTGGLEQYF	TGTGCCAGCAGACGGACTGGGGGGCTCGAGCAGTACTTC
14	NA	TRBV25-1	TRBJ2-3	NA	CASSDGQGADTQYF	TGTGCCAGCAGTGATGGTCAGGGTGCAGATACGCAGTATTTT
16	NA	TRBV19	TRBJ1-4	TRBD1	CASSPAGQGIFGKLFF	TGTGCCAGTAGTCCCGCCGGACAGGGTATATTCGGAAAACTGTTTTTT
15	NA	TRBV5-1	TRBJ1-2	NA	CASSLGRTGAYGYTF	TGCGCCAGCAGCTTGGGGAGGACTGGGGCCTATGGCTACACCTTC
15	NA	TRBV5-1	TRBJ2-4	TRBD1	CASSGTDRGKNIQYF	TGCGCCAGCAGCGGCACGGACAGGGGCAAAAACATTCAGTACTTC
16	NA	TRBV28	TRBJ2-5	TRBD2	CASSSPSGRPRETQYF	TGTGCCAGCAGTTCCCCCAGCGGGAGACCAAGGGAGACCCAGTACTTC
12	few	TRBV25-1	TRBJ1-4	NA	CASIQGWEKLFF	TGTGCCAGCATCCAAGGGTGGGAAAAACTGTTTTTT
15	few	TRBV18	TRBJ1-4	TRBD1	CASSLSTGGNEKLFF	TGTGCCAGCTCACTATCGACAGGGGGGAATGAAAAACTGTTTTTT
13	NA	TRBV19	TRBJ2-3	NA	CASRDTSTDTQYF	TGTGCCAGTAGAGACACTAGCACAGATACGCAGTATTTT
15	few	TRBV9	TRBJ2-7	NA	CASSPRPGGAYEQYF	TGTGCCAGCAGCCCTCGGCCGGGCGGGGCGTACGAGCAGTACTTC
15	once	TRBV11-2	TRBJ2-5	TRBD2	CASSLVAGGSETQYF	TGTGCCAGCAGCTTAGTAGCGGGGGGCTCTGAGACCCAGTACTTC
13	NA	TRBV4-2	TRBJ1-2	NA	CASSRVDHYGYTF	TGTGCCAGTTCCCGGGTGGATCACTATGGCTACACCTTC
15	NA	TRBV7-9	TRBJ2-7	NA	CASSLGSSDSYEQYF	TGTGCCAGCAGCTTAGGTTCTAGCGACTCCTACGAGCAGTACTTC
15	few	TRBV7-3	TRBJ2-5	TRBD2	CASSPQGGGGETQYF	TGTGCCAGCAGCCCCCAGGGCGGGGGGGGAGAGACCCAGTACTTC
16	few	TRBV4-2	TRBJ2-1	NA	CASSQGPGAVYNEQFF	TGTGCCAGCAGCCAAGGGCCGGGGGCGGTCTACAATGAGCAGTTCTTC
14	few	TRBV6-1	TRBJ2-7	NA	CASSGKRNSYEQYF	TGTGCCAGCAGTGGAAAGCGGAACTCCTACGAGCAGTACTTC
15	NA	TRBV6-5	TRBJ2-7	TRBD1	CASSFNRDRVYEQYF	TGTGCCAGCAGTTTCAACCGGGACAGGGTATACGAGCAGTACTTC
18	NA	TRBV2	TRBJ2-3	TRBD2	CASSEGTSGRAYTDTQYF	TGTGCCAGCAGTGAAGGGACTAGCGGGAGGGCATACACAGATACGCAGTATTTT
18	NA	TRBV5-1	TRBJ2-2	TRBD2	CASSSGLAGTSGTGELFF	TGCGCCAGCAGCTCGGGACTAGCGGGAACATCCGGTACCGGGGAGCTGTTTTTT
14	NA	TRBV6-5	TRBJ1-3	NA	CASSYDSSGNTIYF	TGTGCCAGCAGTTATGATTCAAGTGGAAACACCATATATTTT
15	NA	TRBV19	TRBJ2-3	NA	CASSIATVGADTQYF	TGTGCCAGTAGTATAGCGACGGTGGGCGCAGATACGCAGTATTTT
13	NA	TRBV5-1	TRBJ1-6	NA	CASSQGWDSPLHF	TGCGCCAGCAGTCAGGGCTGGGATTCACCCCTCCACTTT
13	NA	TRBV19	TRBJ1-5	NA	CASSIDRDQPQHF	TGTGCCAGTAGTATAGATAGAGATCAGCCCCAGCATTTT
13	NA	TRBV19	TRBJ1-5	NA	CASTGQRDQPQHF	TGTGCCAGTACCGGACAACGGGATCAGCCCCAGCATTTT
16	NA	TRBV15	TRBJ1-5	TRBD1	CATSRTRQGAGQPQHF	TGTGCCACCAGCAGAACCCGACAGGGTGCGGGTCAGCCCCAGCATTTT